Sequencing of this T cell receptor beta chain was carried out in a study of PD-L1 blockade in urothelial cancer. Across the study: Patients went on atezolizumab in the mid-2010s, receiving 1,200 mg intravenously every 3 weeks. Whole-study findings and limits: Below-median pretreatment blood TCR clonality was a predictor of better survival.

TCRdb's copy holds only in-frame clones and misses some; the assay was immunoSEQ multiplex PCR. The sample lists under 120,000 clones, approximately 86% occurring once. Germline loops: CDR1 GTSNPN, CDR2 SVGIG (reference sequence). This CDR3 region has 13 residues. V shed 1 base and J shed 3 bases, with 10 bases lying between them. This clone appeared once. Antigen: not known. The input for sequencing was PBMCs, taken around atezolizumab (anti-PD-L1) treatment. The chain combines TRBV30 with TRBJ2-7, with D unresolved. The source of this sequence is a man aged 50-59 years with urothelial cancer. In DNA form, the CDR3 reads TGTGCCTGGAGTGGACAAGATAACTACGAGCAGTACTTC. Translating gives CAWSGQDNYEQYF.